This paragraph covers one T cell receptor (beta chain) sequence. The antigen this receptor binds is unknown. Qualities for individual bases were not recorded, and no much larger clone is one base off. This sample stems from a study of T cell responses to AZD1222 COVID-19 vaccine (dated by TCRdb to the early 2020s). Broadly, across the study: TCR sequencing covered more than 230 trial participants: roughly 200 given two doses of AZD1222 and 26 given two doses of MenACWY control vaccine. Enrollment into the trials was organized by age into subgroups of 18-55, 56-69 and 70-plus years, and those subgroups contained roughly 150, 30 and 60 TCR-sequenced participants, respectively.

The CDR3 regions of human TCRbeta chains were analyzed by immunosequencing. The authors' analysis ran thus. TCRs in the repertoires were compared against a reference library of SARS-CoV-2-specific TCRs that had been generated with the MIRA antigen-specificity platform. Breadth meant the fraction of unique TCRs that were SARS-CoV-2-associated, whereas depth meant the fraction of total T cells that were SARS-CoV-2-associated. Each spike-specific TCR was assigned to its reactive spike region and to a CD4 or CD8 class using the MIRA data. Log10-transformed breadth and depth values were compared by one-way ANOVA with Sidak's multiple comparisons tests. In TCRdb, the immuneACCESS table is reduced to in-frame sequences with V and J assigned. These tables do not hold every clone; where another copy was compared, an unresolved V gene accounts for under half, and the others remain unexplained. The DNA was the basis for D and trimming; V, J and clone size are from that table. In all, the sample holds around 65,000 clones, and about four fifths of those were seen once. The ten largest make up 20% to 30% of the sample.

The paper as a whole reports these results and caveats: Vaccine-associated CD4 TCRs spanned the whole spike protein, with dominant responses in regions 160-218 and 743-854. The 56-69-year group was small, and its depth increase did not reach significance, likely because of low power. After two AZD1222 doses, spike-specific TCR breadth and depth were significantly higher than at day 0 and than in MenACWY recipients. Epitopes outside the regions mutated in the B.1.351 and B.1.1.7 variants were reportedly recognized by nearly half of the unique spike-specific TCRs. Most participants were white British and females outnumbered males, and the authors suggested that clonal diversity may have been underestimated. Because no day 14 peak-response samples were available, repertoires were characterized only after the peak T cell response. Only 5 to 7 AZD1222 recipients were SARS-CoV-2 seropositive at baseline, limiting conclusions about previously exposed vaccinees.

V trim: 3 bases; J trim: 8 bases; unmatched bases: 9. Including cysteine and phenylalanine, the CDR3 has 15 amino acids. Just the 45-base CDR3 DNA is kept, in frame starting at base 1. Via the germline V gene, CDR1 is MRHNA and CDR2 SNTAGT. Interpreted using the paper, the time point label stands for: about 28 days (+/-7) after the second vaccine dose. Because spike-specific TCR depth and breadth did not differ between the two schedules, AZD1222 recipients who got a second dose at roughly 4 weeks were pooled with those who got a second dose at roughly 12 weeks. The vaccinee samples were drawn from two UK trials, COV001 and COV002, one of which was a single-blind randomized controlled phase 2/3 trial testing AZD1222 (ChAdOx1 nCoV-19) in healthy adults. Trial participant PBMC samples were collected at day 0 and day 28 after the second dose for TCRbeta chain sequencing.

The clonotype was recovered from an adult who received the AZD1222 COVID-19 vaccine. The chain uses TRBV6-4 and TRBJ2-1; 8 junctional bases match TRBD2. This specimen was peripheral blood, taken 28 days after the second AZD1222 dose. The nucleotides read TGTGCCAGCAGTGATCACAGCGGGAGAAGTGATGAGCAGTTCTTC. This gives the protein CASSDHSGRSDEQFF.